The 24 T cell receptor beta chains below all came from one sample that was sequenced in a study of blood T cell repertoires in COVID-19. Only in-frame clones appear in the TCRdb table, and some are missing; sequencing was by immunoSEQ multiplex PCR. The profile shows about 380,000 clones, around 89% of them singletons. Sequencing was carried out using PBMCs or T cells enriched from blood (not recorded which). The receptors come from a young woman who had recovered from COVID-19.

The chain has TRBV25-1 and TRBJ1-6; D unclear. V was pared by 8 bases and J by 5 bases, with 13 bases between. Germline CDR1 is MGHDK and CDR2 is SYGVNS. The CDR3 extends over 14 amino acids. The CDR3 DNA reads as TGTGCCAGCCCAGGAGTGCGGGATAATTCACCCCTCCACTTT. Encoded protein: CASPGVRDNSPLHF.

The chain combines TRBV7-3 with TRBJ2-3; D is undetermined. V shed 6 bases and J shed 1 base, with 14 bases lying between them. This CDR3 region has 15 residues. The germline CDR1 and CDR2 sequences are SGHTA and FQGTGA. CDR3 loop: CASRVGAAGTDTQYF. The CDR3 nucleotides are TGTGCCAGCAGAGTCGGTGCGGCGGGCACAGATACGCAGTATTTT.

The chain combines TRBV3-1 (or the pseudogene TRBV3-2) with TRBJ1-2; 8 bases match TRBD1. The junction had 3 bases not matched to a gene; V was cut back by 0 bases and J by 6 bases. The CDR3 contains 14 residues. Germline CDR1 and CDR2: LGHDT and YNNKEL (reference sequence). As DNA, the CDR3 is TGTGCCAGCAGCCAAGAGACAGGGGTTCATGGCTACACCTTC. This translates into CASSQETGVHGYTF.

CDR3 amino acids: CASSPLGAGTTNEKLFF. For the CDR3, the DNA is TGTGCCAGTAGTCCTCTGGGGGCTGGTACAACTAATGAAAAACTGTTTTTT. The chain joins TRBV19 to TRBJ1-4; the D gene is possibly TRBD1 (6 bases). The germline V and J ends were trimmed by 5 bases and 0 bases, with 16 bases remaining between them. The germline CDR1 and CDR2 sequences are LNHDA and SQIVND (reference sequence). The CDR3 has 17 residues.

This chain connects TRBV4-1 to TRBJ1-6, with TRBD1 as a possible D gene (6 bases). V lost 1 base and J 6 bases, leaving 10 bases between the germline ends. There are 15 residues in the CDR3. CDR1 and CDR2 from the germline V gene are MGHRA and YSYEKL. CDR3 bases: TGCGCCAGCAGCCAAGGGACAGCGATTAATTCACCCCTCCACTTT. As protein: CASSQGTAINSPLHF.

In nucleotides, the CDR3 is TGTGCCTCTACCCCGAATGAAAAACTGTTTTTT. Its translation: CASTPNEKLFF. The genes are TRBV2 and TRBJ1-4; D remains ambiguous. Trimming shortened V by 11 bases and J by 5 bases, and 9 bases separated the two germline ends. Per the germline V gene, CDR1 is SNHLY and CDR2 is FYNNEI. The CDR3 sequence is 11 residues long.

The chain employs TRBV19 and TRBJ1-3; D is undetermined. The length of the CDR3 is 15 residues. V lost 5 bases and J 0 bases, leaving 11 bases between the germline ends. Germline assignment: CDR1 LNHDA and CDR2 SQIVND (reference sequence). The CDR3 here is CASSSRAFSGNTIYF. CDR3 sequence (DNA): TGTGCCAGTAGTTCAAGAGCTTTCTCTGGAAACACCATATATTTT.

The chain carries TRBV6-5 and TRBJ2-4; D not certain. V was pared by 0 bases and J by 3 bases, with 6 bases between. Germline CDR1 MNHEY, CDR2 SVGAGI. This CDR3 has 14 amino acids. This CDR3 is CASSYSTGKNIQYF. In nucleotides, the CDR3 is TGTGCCAGCAGTTACTCGACGGGCAAAAACATTCAGTACTTC.

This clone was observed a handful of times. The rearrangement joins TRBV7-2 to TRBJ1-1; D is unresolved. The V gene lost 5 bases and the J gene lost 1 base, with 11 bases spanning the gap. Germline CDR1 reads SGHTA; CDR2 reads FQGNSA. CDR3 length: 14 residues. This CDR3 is CASSLTNGNTEAFF. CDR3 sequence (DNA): TGTGCCAGCAGCCTAACGAATGGGAACACTGAAGCTTTCTTT.

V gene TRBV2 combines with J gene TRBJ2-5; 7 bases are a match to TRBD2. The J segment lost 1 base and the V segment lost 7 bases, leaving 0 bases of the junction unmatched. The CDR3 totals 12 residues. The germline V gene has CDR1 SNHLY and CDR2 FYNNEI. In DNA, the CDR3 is TGTGCCAGCAAGCGGGGCCAAGAGACCCAGTACTTC. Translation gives CASKRGQETQYF.

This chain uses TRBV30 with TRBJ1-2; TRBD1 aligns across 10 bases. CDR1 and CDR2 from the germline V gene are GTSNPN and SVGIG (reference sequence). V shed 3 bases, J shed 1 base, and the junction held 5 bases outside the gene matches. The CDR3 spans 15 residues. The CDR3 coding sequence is TGTGCCTGGAGGTGGGACAGGGGACTTAACTATGGCTACACCTTC. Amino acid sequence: CAWRWDRGLNYGYTF.

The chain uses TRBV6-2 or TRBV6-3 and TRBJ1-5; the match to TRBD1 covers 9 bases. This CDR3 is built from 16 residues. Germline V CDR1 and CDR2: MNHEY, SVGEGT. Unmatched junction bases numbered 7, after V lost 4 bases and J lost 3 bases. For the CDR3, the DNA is TGTGCCAGCAGTTTCCCCGGACAGGGGTACAATCAGCCCCAGCATTTT. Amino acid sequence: CASSFPGQGYNQPQHF.

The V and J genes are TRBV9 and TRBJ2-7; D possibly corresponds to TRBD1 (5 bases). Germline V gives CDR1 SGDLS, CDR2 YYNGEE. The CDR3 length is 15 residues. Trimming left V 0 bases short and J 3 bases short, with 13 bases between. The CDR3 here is CASSVAGDSVYEQYF. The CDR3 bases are TGTGCCAGCAGCGTAGCTGGAGACAGCGTCTACGAGCAGTACTTC.

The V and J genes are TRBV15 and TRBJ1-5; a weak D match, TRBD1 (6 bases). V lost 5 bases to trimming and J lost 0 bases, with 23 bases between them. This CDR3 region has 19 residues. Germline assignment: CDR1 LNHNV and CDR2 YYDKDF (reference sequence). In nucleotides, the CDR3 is TGTGCCACCAGCTCCACAGGGAGGGGGGGTTTAGGTAGCAATCAGCCCCAGCATTTT. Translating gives CATSSTGRGGLGSNQPQHF.

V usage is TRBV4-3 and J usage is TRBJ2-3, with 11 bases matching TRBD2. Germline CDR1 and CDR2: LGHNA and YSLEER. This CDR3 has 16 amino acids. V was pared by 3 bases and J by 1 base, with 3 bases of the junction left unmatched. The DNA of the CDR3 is TGCGCCAGCAGCCATTTACTAGCGGGGGGCACAGATACGCAGTATTTT. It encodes CASSHLLAGGTDTQYF.

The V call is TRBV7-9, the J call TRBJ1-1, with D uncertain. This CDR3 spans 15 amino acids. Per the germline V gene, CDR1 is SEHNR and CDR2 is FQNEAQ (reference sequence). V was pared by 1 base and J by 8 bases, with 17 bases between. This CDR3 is CASSLGFDSVWEAFF. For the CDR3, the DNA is TGTGCCAGCAGCTTAGGTTTTGACTCGGTGTGGGAAGCTTTCTTT.

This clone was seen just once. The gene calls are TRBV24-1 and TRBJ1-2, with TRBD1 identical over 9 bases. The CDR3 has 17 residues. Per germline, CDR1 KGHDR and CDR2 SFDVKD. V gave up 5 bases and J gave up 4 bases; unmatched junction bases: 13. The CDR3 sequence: CATSGRDRDRFGYGYTF. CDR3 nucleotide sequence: TGTGCCACCAGTGGCAGGGACAGGGATCGGTTCGGCTATGGCTACACCTTC.

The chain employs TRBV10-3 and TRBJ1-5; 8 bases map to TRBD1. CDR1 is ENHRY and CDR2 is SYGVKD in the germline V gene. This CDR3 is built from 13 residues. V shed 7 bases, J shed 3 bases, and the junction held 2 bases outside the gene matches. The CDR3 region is CAIIQGANQPQHF. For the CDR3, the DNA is TGTGCCATCATTCAGGGGGCCAATCAGCCCCAGCATTTT.

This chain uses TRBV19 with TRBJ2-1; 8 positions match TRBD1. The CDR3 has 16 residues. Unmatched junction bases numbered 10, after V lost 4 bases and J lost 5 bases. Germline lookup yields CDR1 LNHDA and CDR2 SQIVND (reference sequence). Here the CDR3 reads CASSNLGTGENNEQFF. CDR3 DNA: TGTGCCAGTAGTAACCTCGGGACAGGTGAGAACAATGAGCAGTTCTTC. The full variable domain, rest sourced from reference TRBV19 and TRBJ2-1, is DGGITQSPKYLFRKEGQNVTLSCEQNLNHDAMYWYRQDPGQGLRLIYYSQIVNDFQKGDIAEGYSVSREKKESFPLTVTSAQKNPTAFYLCASSNLGTGENNEQFFGPGTRLTVL.

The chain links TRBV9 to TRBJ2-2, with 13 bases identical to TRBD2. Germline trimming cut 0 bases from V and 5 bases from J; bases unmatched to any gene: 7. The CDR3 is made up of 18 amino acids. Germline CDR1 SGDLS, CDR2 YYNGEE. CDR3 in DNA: TGTGCCAGCAGCGTAGGGACTAGCGGGGGCCGGCTAACCGGGGAGCTGTTTTTT. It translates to CASSVGTSGGRLTGELFF.

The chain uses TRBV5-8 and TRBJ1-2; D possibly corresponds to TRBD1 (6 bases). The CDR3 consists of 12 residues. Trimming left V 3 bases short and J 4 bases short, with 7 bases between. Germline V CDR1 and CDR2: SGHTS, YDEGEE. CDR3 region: CASSSDSYGYTF. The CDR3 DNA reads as TGTGCCAGCAGCTCGGACAGCTATGGCTACACCTTC.

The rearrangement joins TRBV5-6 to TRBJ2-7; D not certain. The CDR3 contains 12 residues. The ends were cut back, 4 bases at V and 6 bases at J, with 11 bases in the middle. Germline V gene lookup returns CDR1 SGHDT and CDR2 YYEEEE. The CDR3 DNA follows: TGTGCCAGCAGCCTTGCCACGGGCGAGCAGTACTTC. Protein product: CASSLATGEQYF.

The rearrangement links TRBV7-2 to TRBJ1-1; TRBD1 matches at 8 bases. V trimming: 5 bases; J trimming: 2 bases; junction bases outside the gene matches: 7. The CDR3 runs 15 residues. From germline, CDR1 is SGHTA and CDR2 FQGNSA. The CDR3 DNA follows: TGTGCCAGCAGCCAGAGGACAGGGACTAACACTGAAGCTTTCTTT. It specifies CASSQRTGTNTEAFF.

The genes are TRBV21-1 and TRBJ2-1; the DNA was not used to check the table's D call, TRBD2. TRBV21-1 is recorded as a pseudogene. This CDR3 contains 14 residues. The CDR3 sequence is CASGGQGTYNEQFF. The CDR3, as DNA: TGTGCCAGCGGAGGGCAGGGAACCTACAATGAGCAGTTCTTC.